This is a list of T cell receptor beta chains from one sample in a study of T cell repertoires in cytomegalovirus infection. No antigens are known for them. A single record per CDR3 protein comes from TCRdb applying MiXCR to the reads. This table holds 450,000 to 550,000 distinct CDR3 sequences, 40% to 50% found once. The sample consisted of cultured PBMCs, taken from culture after CMV antigen stimulation. Receptor source: a human donor in good health (CMV status not recorded). Some clones in this sample may be carry-over from other donors' samples. Each CDR3 is given with its conserved first and last residue. A D gene is named only where the DNA matches it firmly. For some rows the clone size is stated as once, few or many, or as a class when expanded; others skip it.

j_call clone_size v_call d_call cdr3_aa cdr3_nt
TRBJ1-1 NA TRBV6-2/TRBV6-3 NA CASISQGGTEAFF TGTGCCAGCATTTCACAGGGAGGTACTGAAGCTTTCTTT
TRBJ1-2 NA TRBV19 NA CASSIEGLGYTF TGTGCCAGTAGTATAGAAGGGCTTGGCTACACCTTC
TRBJ2-5 NA TRBV6-6 NA CASSYSERRDLQETQYF TGTGCCAGCAGTTACTCGGAGCGGAGGGACCTACAAGAGACCCAGTACTTC
TRBJ1-1 NA TRBV5-1 TRBD1 CASSGGTGRTEAFF TGCGCCAGCAGCGGAGGGACAGGGAGGACTGAAGCTTTCTTT
TRBJ2-7 NA TRBV7-2 NA CASSLAFGIAYEQYF TGTGCCAGCAGCTTAGCATTCGGGATAGCATACGAGCAGTACTTC
TRBJ1-3 NA TRBV19 NA CASILGPAAGNTIYF TGTGCCAGTATTTTGGGGCCAGCTGCTGGAAACACCATATATTTT
TRBJ2-3 NA TRBV12-3/TRBV12-4 TRBD2 CASSHPYSGGSSTDTQYF TGTGCCAGCAGCCACCCTTATAGCGGGGGCTCTAGCACAGATACGCAGTATTTT
TRBJ2-2 many TRBV6-6 TRBD1 CASSSGQGDNGELFF TGTGCCAGCAGTTCAGGACAGGGCGATAACGGGGAGCTGTTTTTT
TRBJ2-1 few TRBV11-2 NA CASSLLFPGGHDYNEQFF TGTGCCAGCAGCCTTCTATTTCCCGGGGGGCACGACTACAATGAGCAGTTCTTC
TRBJ2-1 NA TRBV6-5 TRBD2 CASSYARRGSSYNEQFF TGTGCCAGCAGTTACGCAAGGCGGGGGAGCTCCTACAATGAGCAGTTCTTC
TRBJ2-5 few TRBV7-6 TRBD2 CASSSDLLAGGPGETQYF TGTGCCAGCAGCTCAGATTTACTAGCGGGAGGGCCGGGGGAGACCCAGTACTTC
TRBJ2-3 NA TRBV19 NA CASRREAYTDTQYF TGTGCCAGTAGGAGAGAGGCCTACACAGATACGCAGTATTTT
TRBJ2-4 few TRBV19 NA CASSISPDLYGKNIQYF TGTGCCAGTAGTATCAGCCCGGATCTATACGGAAAAAACATTCAGTACTTC
TRBJ1-5 many TRBV7-2 NA CASSSKDGYNQPQHF TGTGCCAGCAGCTCCAAGGACGGATACAATCAGCCCCAGCATTTT
TRBJ2-5 few TRBV12-3/TRBV12-4 NA CASSLAGAVRIQIQETQYF TGTGCCAGCAGTTTAGCGGGGGCGGTTCGAATACAAATACAAGAGACCCAGTACTTC
TRBJ2-7 few TRBV6-1 NA CAVGDEQYF TGTGCCGTCGGGGACGAGCAGTACTTC
TRBJ1-5 few TRBV7-4 NA CASSLRHHSNQPQHF TGTGCCAGCAGCTTAAGACACCATAGCAATCAGCCCCAGCATTTT
TRBJ1-2 NA TRBV28 TRBD1 CASRGGGRTGEGYTF TGTGCCAGCAGGGGGGGGGGCCGGACAGGGGAAGGCTACACCTTC
TRBJ2-5 NA TRBV5-1 NA CASSLAADQETQYF TGCGCCAGCAGCTTGGCTGCGGACCAAGAGACCCAGTACTTC
TRBJ2-1 few TRBV7-8 NA CASSISGTTLNEQFF TGTGCCAGCAGCATATCCGGGACAACCCTCAATGAGCAGTTCTTC
TRBJ2-1 NA TRBV7-9 NA CASSLGAVFYNEQFF TGTGCCAGCAGCTTGGGAGCGGTTTTCTACAATGAGCAGTTCTTC
TRBJ1-1 few TRBV7-8 NA CASSLFQGLNTEAFF TGTGCCAGCAGCCTGTTTCAGGGGCTGAACACTGAAGCTTTCTTT
TRBJ1-1 NA TRBV19 TRBD1 CASTKLQGAAEAFF TGTGCCAGTACCAAACTCCAGGGGGCCGCTGAAGCTTTCTTT
TRBJ2-1 few TRBV15 TRBD2 CATSRGGGSSYNEQFF TGTGCCACCAGCAGAGGAGGCGGGAGCTCCTACAATGAGCAGTTCTTC
TRBJ1-2 NA TRBV5-4 NA CASSIRGDYGYTF TGTGCCAGCAGCATCAGGGGTGACTATGGCTACACCTTC
TRBJ2-2 NA TRBV19 TRBD2 CASSTATRAGNTGELFF TGTGCCAGTAGTACAGCGACTCGAGCGGGAAACACCGGGGAGCTGTTTTTT
TRBJ2-1 NA TRBV20-1 TRBD1 CSATYRGPSDEQFF TGCAGTGCTACCTACAGGGGGCCTTCGGATGAGCAGTTCTTC
TRBJ1-6 NA TRBV5-8 NA CASGGWSSYNSPLHF TGTGCCAGCGGGGGTTGGAGCTCCTATAATTCACCCCTCCACTTT
TRBJ2-7 NA TRBV2 NA CASSAYQEQYF TGTGCCAGCAGTGCCTATCAGGAGCAGTACTTC
TRBJ2-7 NA TRBV5-6 TRBD1 CASSSSGTGGYEQYF TGTGCCAGCAGCTCCTCCGGGACAGGGGGCTACGAGCAGTACTTC
TRBJ2-1 NA TRBV3-1 NA CASSSPSRSRRNEQFF TGTGCCAGCAGCTCTCCCTCCCGATCGAGGAGGAATGAGCAGTTCTTC